A selection of T cell receptor beta chains follows, all from one sample in a study of T cell responses to AZD1222 COVID-19 vaccine. Produced via immunoSEQ multiplex PCR; TCRdb's table is partial and in-frame only. The sample lists about 140,000 clones, about 90% occurring once. The input for sequencing was peripheral blood, taken on day 0 of AZD1222 vaccination. These receptors came from an adult in good health. The CDR3 runs from the conserved cysteine through the conserved F or W. Each record gives: D gene, J gene, V gene, clone size, CDR3 DNA, CDR3 protein. A D gene is named only where the DNA matches it firmly. Clone size appears in some rows only: once, few, many, or a class for an expanded clone.

>TRBD1|TRBJ1-2|TRBV6-5|NA
TGTGCCAGCAGTTTTGCCTCAGGGGGCGGCTACACCTTC
CASSFASGGGYTF
>NA|TRBJ2-3|TRBV9|once
TGTGCCAGCAGCGTAGCTGGCGCAGATACGCAGTATTTT
CASSVAGADTQYF
>NA|TRBJ2-3|TRBV11-3|once
TGTGCCAGCAGCTTTGGCTATCTGGATACGCAGTATTTT
CASSFGYLDTQYF
>NA|TRBJ1-5|TRBV11-2|NA
TGTGCCAGCAGCTTAACGGGAGATCAGCCCCAGCATTTT
CASSLTGDQPQHF
>NA|TRBJ1-1|TRBV10-3|NA
TGTGCCATCAGGGGGAACACTGAAGCTTTCTTT
CAIRGNTEAFF
>TRBD1|TRBJ2-4|TRBV27|NA
TGTGCCAGCAGTTGGGGACAGGGGGCTGGCATTCAGTACTTC
CASSWGQGAGIQYF
>NA|TRBJ2-7|TRBV6-5|NA
TGTGCCAGCAGTCCCCCGGATGGGGAGCAGTACTTC
CASSPPDGEQYF
>NA|TRBJ2-1|TRBV7-9|NA
TGTGCCAGCGGCGGCGGTAGTGAGCAGTTCTTC
CASGGGSEQFF
>NA|TRBJ1-5|TRBV19|once
TGTGCCAGTAGTCCTCGGGCCGCGGCGAGTTATCAGCCCCAGCATTTT
CASSPRAAASYQPQHF
>NA|TRBJ1-2|TRBV4-3|NA
TGCGCCAGCAGCCAGGGGAAACAGGGTAACTATGGCTACACCTTC
CASSQGKQGNYGYTF
>NA|TRBJ1-2|TRBV10-2|NA
TGCGCCAGCGGGAGGGGTAGGAACTATGGCTACACCTTC
CASGRGRNYGYTF
>NA|TRBJ1-2|TRBV5-6|NA
TGTGCCAGCAGCCCTCCGACAGGTCAGGTTTATGGCTACACCTTC
CASSPPTGQVYGYTF
>TRBD1|TRBJ1-1|TRBV7-6|NA
TGTGCCAGCAGCTCGATGACAGGGGCCAGGAACACTGAAGCTTTCTTT
CASSSMTGARNTEAFF
>NA|TRBJ2-7|TRBV10-1|NA
TGCGCCAGCAGTGTTGGCCAAGGCGTCGAGCAGTACTTC
CASSVGQGVEQYF
>NA|TRBJ1-1|TRBV18|NA
TGTGCCAGCTCACCACGAGAATACACTGAAGCTTTCTTT
CASSPREYTEAFF
>NA|TRBJ1-1|TRBV28|NA
TGTGCCAGCAGCCTCGGATCTGAAGCTTTCTTT
CASSLGSEAFF
>TRBD1|TRBJ1-2|TRBV3-1/TRBV3-2|NA
TGTGCCAGCAGCCGGGGATGGACAGGAAACTATGGCTACACCTTC
CASSRGWTGNYGYTF
>NA|TRBJ1-2|TRBV6-5|NA
TGTGCCAGCAGTTACACCGCCGGAAGCCCTTATGGCTACACCTTC
CASSYTAGSPYGYTF
>TRBD1|TRBJ2-5|TRBV24-1|NA
TGTGCCACCAGTGATAAATCGGACAGGGGGTGGAAAGAGACCCAGTACTTC
CATSDKSDRGWKETQYF
>TRBD1|TRBJ1-1|TRBV6-5|NA
TGTGCCAGCAAAGTCGACAGGGGAACTGAAGCTTTCTTT
CASKVDRGTEAFF
>NA|TRBJ1-1|TRBV7-2|NA
TGTGCCAGCAGGGAGGGGGGATTGAACACTGAAGCTTTCTTT
CASREGGLNTEAFF